The rows below give T cell receptor beta chains drawn from one sample of a study of shared clonotypes between healthy human individuals. TCRdb's table, derived via immunoSEQ multiplex PCR, lists solely in-frame clones and lacks some. The sample lists some 240,000 clones, 50% to 75% occurring once. The sample comprised memory CD4+ T cells sorted from blood. All receptors derive from a man aged 30 to 45 in good health. CDR3s include the opening cysteine and the closing phenylalanine or tryptophan. A D gene is named only where the DNA matches it firmly. Size values are once, few and many counts, or a class for expanded clones, and some rows have none.

v_call	d_call	j_call	clone_size	cdr3_aa	cdr3_nt
TRBV7-9	-	TRBJ1-5	few	CASSPLGPNQPQHF	TGTGCCAGCAGCCCTTTGGGTCCCAATCAGCCCCAGCATTTT
TRBV7-2	-	TRBJ2-5	-	CASAIGLKETQYF	TGTGCCAGCGCCATAGGGCTCAAAGAGACCCAGTACTTC
TRBV11-3	TRBD2	TRBJ2-7	-	CASGQREGSEQYF	TGTGCCAGCGGTCAGCGGGAGGGATCCGAGCAGTACTTC
TRBV27	TRBD1	TRBJ1-5	few	CASSAGQYQPQHF	TGTGCCAGCAGTGCGGGACAGTATCAGCCCCAGCATTTT
TRBV21-1	-	TRBJ2-7	-	CASSIRPFRDRGVEQYF	TGTGCCAGCAGCATCCGACCTTTCCGGGACAGGGGCGTAGAGCAGTACTTC
TRBV12-5	TRBD1	TRBJ2-2	once	CASGAQGVVGELFF	TGTGCTAGTGGCGCACAGGGGGTGGTCGGGGAGCTGTTTTTT
TRBV5-1	TRBD2	TRBJ2-3	-	CASGEQGREITDTQYF	TGCGCCAGCGGCGAACAAGGGCGGGAGATCACAGATACGCAGTATTTT
TRBV6-1	-	TRBJ1-2	many	CASSPVFRGAYGYTF	TGTGCCAGCAGTCCTGTATTTAGGGGCGCCTATGGCTACACCTTC
TRBV5-4	-	TRBJ2-1	once	CASSLDSNEQFF	TGTGCCAGCAGCCTAGACTCAAATGAGCAGTTCTTC
TRBV28	TRBD2	TRBJ2-3	-	CASIGTSGRSLADTQYF	TGTGCCAGCATTGGGACTAGCGGGAGGAGCTTGGCAGATACGCAGTATTTT
TRBV9	TRBD2	TRBJ2-2	-	CASSPSGGNTGELFF	TGTGCCAGCAGCCCAAGCGGGGGGAACACCGGGGAGCTGTTTTTT
TRBV7-6	-	TRBJ2-1	-	CASSLSWVFGEDEQFF	TGTGCCAGCAGCTTAAGTTGGGTTTTCGGGGAGGATGAGCAGTTCTTC
TRBV6-5	-	TRBJ1-1	once	CASSFVKNTEAFF	TGTGCCAGCAGTTTCGTGAAGAACACTGAAGCTTTCTTT
TRBV28	-	TRBJ1-1	-	CASSLLRRTEAFF	TGTGCCAGCAGTTTACTCAGGCGGACTGAAGCTTTCTTT
TRBV11-3	TRBD1	TRBJ1-1	-	CASSLDRGESEAFF	TGTGCCAGCAGCTTGGACAGGGGGGAATCTGAAGCTTTCTTT
TRBV2	TRBD1	TRBJ2-7	-	CASSEGTDLEQYF	TGTGCCAGCAGTGAGGGGACAGACCTCGAGCAGTACTTC
TRBV7-7	-	TRBJ2-1	many	CASSQLQDYNEQFF	TGTGCCAGCAGCCAATTACAGGATTACAATGAGCAGTTCTTC
TRBV7-2	TRBD1	TRBJ2-1	-	CASSLARGLYNEQFF	TGTGCCAGCAGCTTAGCCAGGGGGCTATACAATGAGCAGTTCTTC
TRBV5-4	-	TRBJ2-7	-	CASSLMVGTYEQYF	TGTGCCAGCAGCTTGATGGTAGGGACCTACGAGCAGTACTTC
TRBV7-9	-	TRBJ1-1	-	CASSLAQEWSATEAFF	TGTGCCAGCAGCTTAGCCCAGGAATGGTCTGCCACTGAAGCTTTCTTT
TRBV7-2	-	TRBJ2-3	-	CASSLGLFADTQYF	TGTGCCAGCAGCTTAGGGCTATTTGCAGATACGCAGTATTTT
TRBV7-7	TRBD1	TRBJ2-7	-	CASSSTGTGEQYF	TGTGCCAGCAGCTCGACAGGGACGGGCGAGCAGTACTTC
TRBV5-6	-	TRBJ2-5	-	CASSLVRQETQYF	TGTGCCAGCAGCTTGGTTAGGCAAGAGACCCAGTACTTC
TRBV15	TRBD2	TRBJ2-7	few	CATSRGSGAGGYEQYF	TGTGCCACCAGCAGAGGCTCGGGAGCGGGAGGCTACGAGCAGTACTTC
TRBV4-1	TRBD2	TRBJ2-3	-	CASIGTSGSTDTQYF	TGCGCCAGCATAGGGACTAGCGGGAGCACAGATACGCAGTATTTT
TRBV4-1	-	TRBJ1-3	-	CASSQDPSARGENTIYF	TGCGCCAGCAGCCAAGATCCCTCGGCCAGGGGAGAAAACACCATATATTTT
TRBV19	TRBD2	TRBJ2-1	-	CASRGSGRQEYNEQFF	TGTGCCAGTAGGGGTAGCGGGAGGCAAGAGTACAATGAGCAGTTCTTC
TRBV6-6	-	TRBJ2-1	-	CASSPLLAYNEQFF	TGTGCCAGCAGTCCTCTGCTCGCCTACAATGAGCAGTTCTTC
TRBV29-1	TRBD1	TRBJ2-1	few	CSASPYGTGDYNEQFF	TGCAGCGCGTCACCCTACGGGACAGGGGACTACAATGAGCAGTTCTTC
TRBV30	-	TRBJ2-7	-	CAWSSNQRASYEQYF	TGTGCCTGGAGTAGTAACCAGCGGGCCTCCTACGAGCAGTACTTC
TRBV5-1	-	TRBJ1-3	-	CASSPGAISGNTIYF	TGCGCCAGCAGCCCGGGGGCGATCTCTGGAAACACCATATATTTT
TRBV6-1	-	TRBJ2-5	once	CASSDGGLASRWQETQYF	TGTGCCAGCAGTGATGGGGGCCTCGCTAGTAGGTGGCAAGAGACCCAGTACTTC
TRBV19	-	TRBJ1-4	-	CASSLARGEKLFF	TGTGCCAGTAGTTTGGCACGAGGGGAAAAACTGTTTTTT
TRBV28	TRBD2	TRBJ2-7	-	CASSFEGLAGYEQYF	TGTGCCAGCAGTTTCGAGGGACTAGCGGGATACGAGCAGTATTTC
TRBV30	-	TRBJ2-6	once	CAWSVRGGTGANVLTF	TGTGCCTGGAGTGTACGTGGGGGAACTGGGGCCAACGTCCTGACTTTC
TRBV9	-	TRBJ2-1	once	CASSAKIYNEQFF	TGTGCCAGCAGCGCGAAGATATACAATGAGCAGTTCTTC
TRBV5-1	-	TRBJ2-1	-	CASSLSGLSYNEQFF	TGCGCCAGCAGCTTGTCGGGGCTGTCCTACAATGAGCAGTTCTTC
TRBV28	-	TRBJ2-1	-	CASHWAGSYNEQFF	TGTGCCAGCCATTGGGCAGGGTCATACAATGAGCAGTTCTTC
TRBV6-5	-	TRBJ2-3	-	CASMSLATSTDTQYF	TGTGCCAGCATGTCCCTAGCGACTAGCACAGATACGCAGTATTTT
TRBV28	-	TRBJ2-2	-	CAILVGQGANTGELFF	TGTGCCATATTAGTAGGTCAGGGCGCGAACACCGGGGAGCTGTTTTTT
TRBV10-1	TRBD2	TRBJ2-7	once	CASSESGLAGSWYEQYF	TGCGCCAGCAGTGAGTCGGGACTAGCGGGGAGTTGGTACGAGCAGTACTTC
TRBV7-9	-	TRBJ1-3	few	CASSLAGQTPGNTIYF	TGTGCCAGCAGCTTAGCCGGACAGACTCCTGGAAACACCATATATTTT
TRBV27	-	TRBJ2-7	-	CASSRGIEQYF	TGTGCCTCCAGCCGGGGGATCGAGCAGTACTTC
TRBV5-1	TRBD2	TRBJ2-3	-	CASSLAASGSLDTQYF	TGCGCCAGCAGCTTGGCGGCTAGCGGGAGTTTAGATACGCAGTATTTT
TRBV29-1	-	TRBJ2-2	-	CSVETPHLTGELFF	TGCAGCGTTGAAACCCCCCATCTAACCGGGGAGCTGTTTTTT
TRBV5-4	-	TRBJ2-3	-	CASSQETSSTDTQYF	TGTGCCAGCAGCCAAGAGACTTCTAGCACAGATACGCAGTATTTT
TRBV27	TRBD2	TRBJ2-3	-	CASSEFAWAGDHTQYF	TGTGCCAGCAGCGAATTCGCGTGGGCGGGAGATCATACGCAGTATTTT
TRBV7-9	-	TRBJ2-7	-	CASSLGDFPSYEQYF	TGTGCCAGCAGCTTAGGTGATTTCCCCTCCTACGAGCAGTACTTC
TRBV25-1	-	TRBJ2-2	-	CASSEGGRSGELFF	TGTGCCAGCAGTGAAGGGGGCAGGAGCGGGGAGCTGTTTTTT
TRBV2	TRBD1	TRBJ2-7	-	CASRDGQGGGYEQYF	TGTGCCAGCAGGGATGGACAGGGCGGAGGGTACGAGCAGTACTTC
TRBV5-4	-	TRBJ2-1	-	CASSQNNEQFF	TGTGCCAGCAGTCAGAACAATGAGCAGTTCTTC
TRBV18	TRBD2	TRBJ2-5	-	CASSPVLAGVETQYF	TGTGCCAGCTCACCAGTCCTAGCGGGAGTGGAGACCCAGTACTTC
TRBV7-8	-	TRBJ2-3	-	CASSLEPRSDTQYF	TGTGCCAGCAGCTTAGAACCTCGTTCGGATACGCAGTATTTT
TRBV29-1	TRBD1	TRBJ2-3	few	CSVDGDRVGDTQYF	TGCAGCGTTGACGGGGACAGGGTTGGGGATACGCAGTATTTT
TRBV7-9	-	TRBJ1-5	-	CASKGEGNQPQHF	TGTGCCAGCAAAGGGGAGGGCAATCAGCCCCAGCATTTT
TRBV7-2	-	TRBJ1-5	-	CASSSQGGGQPQHF	TGTGCCAGCAGCTCACAGGGCGGGGGACAGCCCCAGCATTTT
TRBV30	-	TRBJ1-1	-	CAWSDTGMGTEAFF	TGTGCCTGGAGCGACACAGGGATGGGCACTGAAGCTTTCTTT
TRBV19	-	TRBJ1-4	many	CASRAQTGEKLFF	TGTGCCAGTAGAGCCCAGACAGGTGAAAAACTGTTTTTT
TRBV7-2	TRBD2	TRBJ2-7	once	CASSLQGGRSWGEQYF	TGTGCCAGCAGCTTACAAGGCGGGAGGTCCTGGGGGGAGCAGTACTTC
TRBV7-9	TRBD1	TRBJ1-2	few	CASSLGDRGFYGYTF	TGTGCCAGCAGCTTAGGGGACAGGGGATTCTATGGCTACACCTTC